This T cell receptor (beta chain) was recovered during a study of blood T cells in healthy people across ages. The wider study: About one barcoded beta molecule per two T cells was the capture yield of template switching.

A second PCR, run for roughly 7 to 11 cycles, used a sample-barcoded 5' primer plus a J-beta primer mix. TCRdb passed the 5' RACE reads through MiXCR, listing each CDR3 protein once. The sample contains 1.5 million to 2 million distinct CDR3 sequences, 49% of which appear only once. Peripheral blood samples of around 9.8 milliliters were drawn from each donor. Total RNA, at least 5.5 micrograms per sample, came from PBMCs. CDR1 is SQVTM, CDR2 ANQGSEA, per germline. The CDR3 extends over 13 amino acids. The J segment lost 3 bases and the V segment lost 7 bases, leaving 6 bases of the junction unmatched. Study results and limitations: Expanded clonotype changes were possibly confounded by unknown donor CMV status.

As to this clonotype: Its cognate antigen is unknown.

The clonotype was recovered from a middle-aged woman in good health. Specimen: blood. V is TRBV29-1 and J is TRBJ2-1, with 7 bases lining up with TRBD2. This CDR3 is CSGERGDYNEQFF. CDR3 bases: TGCAGCGGCGAGCGGGGAGACTACAATGAGCAGTTCTTC.